The sequence of this T cell receptor (beta chain) was determined in a study of blood T cell repertoires in COVID-19. At the level of the study: Donors in the United States, Italy and Spain gave samples during acute or convalescent COVID-19.

V lost 4 bases and J 6 bases, leaving 15 bases between the germline ends. CDR3 length: 15 residues. Looked up from germline, CDR1 is KGHDR and CDR2 is SFDVKD. Assay: immunoSEQ multiplex PCR; the TCRdb copy retains only in-frame clones and omits some. The profile shows about 180,000 clones, 80% of them singletons. Participants' reported clinical history set cohort assignment. Exposed participants came across a COVID-19 case within 2 weeks before study entry. Input material: PBMCs or T cells enriched from blood (not recorded which). The rearrangement joins TRBV24-1 to TRBJ2-1; D might be TRBD1 (6 bases). This TCR derives from a man between 60 and 75 years old who had been exposed to COVID-19. In DNA, the CDR3 is TGTGCCACCAGTGAACGGACAGTCAATCTCAATGAGCAGTTCTTC. This sequence encodes CATSERTVNLNEQFF.